The next 10 T cell receptor beta chains were all read from a single sample in a study of T-cell memory formation after mild COVID-19. TCRdb reanalysed the 5' RACE reads using MiXCR and keeps one entry per CDR3 protein. This sample has 380,000 or so distinct CDR3 sequences, with 12% to 15% found just once. The sample was PBMCs or a T cell subset sorted from them (not recorded which). These TCRs come from a man between 18 and 29 years old who had mild COVID-19 (a few samples of this study predate the infection). Cell type and time point are not known.

The chain has TRBV5-4 and TRBJ1-2, with no clear D. Germline assignment: CDR1 SGHNT and CDR2 YYREEE (reference sequence). V lost 0 bases, J lost 3 bases, and 12 bases lay in between. CDR3 length: 15 residues. CDR3 in amino acids: CASSLATTIYYGYTF. The CDR3 bases are TGTGCCAGCAGCTTGGCCACGACCATATACTATGGCTACACCTTC.

The chain recombines TRBV6-1 with TRBJ1-5, with D maybe TRBD1 (5 bases). In germline, CDR1 is MNHNS, CDR2 SASEGT. The CDR3 loop spans 14 amino acids. V dropped 10 bases and J dropped 3 bases, with 16 bases sitting between them. CDR3 in DNA: TGTGCCACCCTCCCGACAGACCCCAATCAGCCCCAGCATTTT. It encodes CATLPTDPNQPQHF.

In this sample, this clonotype turned up a few times. The chain carries TRBV28 and TRBJ2-5, with a possible D match to TRBD1 (6 bases). The CDR3 covers 16 residues. The V end lost 5 bases, the J end lost 5 bases, and 21 bases lay between the germline ends. Looked up from germline, CDR1 is MDHEN and CDR2 is SYDVKM. Written as DNA, the CDR3 is TGTGCCAGCAGTGAACAGGGTAGTAGATTGCTGGAGACCCAGTACTTC. Its translation: CASSEQGSRLLETQYF.

The sample holds many counts of this clonotype. This chain connects TRBV7-9 to TRBJ2-7; TRBD2 aligns across 9 bases. The V gene end was trimmed by 5 bases and the J gene end by 2 bases; junction bases not matched to a gene: 7. Germline CDR1 is SEHNR and CDR2 is FQNEAQ (reference sequence). This CDR3 is built from 15 residues. DNA of the CDR3: TGTGCCAGCAGCCTAAGGTCTAGCGGGACCTACGAGCAGTACTTC. Amino acid sequence: CASSLRSSGTYEQYF.

The chain links TRBV6-5 to TRBJ1-5; tentative D call: TRBD1 (5 bases). Trimming pared 4 bases from V and 2 bases from J, leaving 12 bases between. This CDR3 comprises 15 residues. Germline V lookup: CDR1 MNHEY, CDR2 SVGAGI. For the CDR3, the DNA is TGTGCCAGCAGTTCAGGGCGGCGCGGCAATCAGCCCCAGCATTTT. This encodes CASSSGRRGNQPQHF.

The chain carries TRBV12-3 or TRBV12-4 and TRBJ2-7, with D hard to call. This CDR3 contains 12 residues. V lost 6 bases, J lost 6 bases, and 12 bases lay in between. For the CDR3, the DNA is TGTGCCAGCAGCGGGCCCGGCGGCGAGCAGTACTTC. Its protein is CASSGPGGEQYF.

The rearrangement joins TRBV30 to TRBJ2-2, with 8 bases identical to TRBD1. Germline values: CDR1 GTSNPN, CDR2 SVGIG (reference sequence). The CDR3 loop spans 12 amino acids. Trimming at V came to 8 bases and at J to 6 bases, leaving 5 bases not matched to a gene. The CDR3 loop is CAGQGWAGELFF. The CDR3 DNA reads TGTGCCGGACAGGGTTGGGCCGGGGAGCTGTTTTTT.

The table lists this clonotype with a few counts. The chain carries TRBV20-1 and TRBJ2-3; no firm D call. V shed 8 bases and J shed 1 base, with 13 bases lying between them. The CDR3 spans 13 residues. The germline V gene has CDR1 DFQATT and CDR2 SNEGSKA (reference sequence). CDR3 nucleotides: TGCAGTTTCCAGGACGAACGCACAGATACGCAGTATTTT. Amino acid sequence: CSFQDERTDTQYF.

V gene TRBV6-5 combines with J gene TRBJ2-6; perhaps TRBD1 as D (5 bases). The V gene's germline CDR1 is MNHEY and CDR2 SVGAGI. Trimming cost V 2 bases and J 0 bases, with 5 bases left between them. The CDR3 sequence is 15 residues long. CDR3 sequence (DNA): TGTGCCAGCAGTTACGACAGCTCTGGGGCCAACGTCCTGACTTTC. Translation gives CASSYDSSGANVLTF.

The rearrangement links TRBV5-1 to TRBJ2-7; TRBD1 agrees at 9 bases. The CDR3 contains 14 residues. CDR1 and CDR2 from the germline V gene are SGHRS and YFSETQ. V lost 0 bases, J lost 6 bases, and 4 bases stayed unmatched. CDR3 DNA sequence: TGCGCCAGCAGCTTGGTGGGACAGGGCACCGAGCAGTACTTC. This codes for CASSLVGQGTEQYF.